Included here is one T cell receptor beta chain sequence, with context. Its antigen is undetermined. This entry is derived from a study of immune evolution from preneoplasia to lung adenocarcinoma. Study-wide points: Normal lung had the highest top T cell clone frequencies.

The method was immunoSEQ multiplex PCR; TCRdb's version includes in-frame clones alone and lacks a portion of them. The repertoire has 4,500 to 6,000 clones, approximately 80% of them found once; the top ten carry more than 6.5%. The CDR3 extends over 14 amino acids. Germline V gives CDR1 SQVTM, CDR2 ANQGSEA. Trimming took 4 bases from V and 10 from J, leaving 21 bases between them. V is TRBV29-1 and J is TRBJ2-3, with D maybe TRBD1 (5 bases). Sample: FFPE minimally invasive lung adenocarcinoma tissue. This TCR came from a person between 45 and 75 years old with lung adenocarcinoma. CDR3 nucleotide sequence: TGCAGCGTTGTCCTCCAGGGCCGAAAAGGGGCGCAGTATTTT. Its protein is CSVVLQGRKGAQYF.